These 7 T cell receptor beta chains were sequenced from one sample in a study of human T cells and chemical hapten exposure. One entry per CDR3 protein, called by TCRdb with MiXCR from the RACE reads. In the table there are 90,000 to 110,000 distinct CDR3 sequences, roughly 9% of which are singletons. Time point noted: patch test 2, 6 weeks after DPC sensitization. The treatment: therapeutic diphenylcyclopropenone sensitization with weekly scalp DPC. The sample here was whole blood, taken in connection with sensitization to the hapten diphenylcyclopropenone (DPC). The receptor set was obtained from a woman in her forties with alopecia areata. Some clones in this sample may be carry-over from other donors' samples.

The V call is TRBV5-5, the J call TRBJ1-5, with D hard to call. V dropped 5 bases and J dropped 6 bases, with 12 bases sitting between them. This CDR3 region has 13 residues. Germline CDR1 reads SGHKS; CDR2 reads YYEKEE (reference sequence). The CDR3 is CASRFGEGQPQHF. The CDR3 DNA reads as TGTGCCAGCAGGTTCGGGGAGGGTCAGCCCCAGCATTTT.

The chain has TRBV5-4 and TRBJ2-2; no firm D call. CDR3 length: 13 amino acids. Germline V lookup: CDR1 SGHNT, CDR2 YYREEE (reference sequence). Deletions cut 2 bases from V and 5 bases from J, with 7 bases between. The CDR3 DNA follows: TGTGCCAGCAGCTTACGACAAACCGGGGAGCTGTTTTTT. This encodes CASSLRQTGELFF.

In this sample, this clonotype turned up many times. The chain links TRBV28 to TRBJ2-1; TRBD1 is a possible D gene (5 bases). This CDR3 region has 16 residues. From germline, CDR1 is MDHEN and CDR2 SYDVKM. The V and J ends lost 6 bases and 0 bases respectively, with 15 bases between them. The CDR3 reads CASSLGAFNSYNEQFF. DNA for the CDR3: TGTGCCAGCAGCCTTGGGGCTTTCAACTCCTACAATGAGCAGTTCTTC.

The chain uses TRBV7-2 and TRBJ2-1; 11 positions match TRBD2. The J segment lost 4 bases and the V segment lost 4 bases, leaving 6 bases of the junction unmatched. This CDR3 spans 16 amino acids. CDR1 SGHTA and CDR2 FQGNSA come from the germline V gene. Written as DNA, the CDR3 is TGTGCCAGCAGCTCACTAGCGGGGGAAACTTACAATGAGCAGTTCTTC. As protein: CASSSLAGETYNEQFF.

This chain uses TRBV6-2 or TRBV6-3 with TRBJ2-6; D might be TRBD2 (6 bases). CDR1 MNHEY and CDR2 SVGEGT come from the germline V gene. The CDR3 sequence is 21 residues long. Trimming pared 4 bases from V and 1 base from J, leaving 26 bases between. This chain's CDR3 is CASSSLRRTSWAGSGANVLTF. The CDR3 nucleotides are TGTGCCAGCAGTTCTCTCCGACGGACCTCGTGGGCGGGGTCTGGGGCCAACGTCCTGACTTTC.

At least ten counts were recorded for this clonotype. This chain connects TRBV4-1 to TRBJ2-1, with D hard to call. CDR3 length equals 15 residues. Trimming took 1 base from V and 4 from J, leaving 11 bases between them. Germline V CDR1 and CDR2: MGHRA, YSYEKL. CDR3 nucleotides: TGCGCCAGCAGCCAAGGCCAACCACCTTACAATGAGCAGTTCTTC. Its translation is CASSQGQPPYNEQFF.

This clonotype was seen ten or more times. The chain has TRBV5-4 and TRBJ1-2; no clear D. From germline, CDR1 is SGHNT and CDR2 YYREEE (reference sequence). This CDR3 has 14 residues. V dropped 0 bases and J dropped 0 bases, with 6 bases sitting between them. This CDR3 reads CASSLGGANYGYTF. The CDR3 nucleotides read TGTGCCAGCAGCTTGGGTGGAGCTAACTATGGCTACACCTTC. The full variable domain, its missing parts supplied by reference TRBV5-4 and TRBJ1-2, is ETGVTQSPTHLIKTRGQQVTLRCSSQSGHNTVSWYQQALGQGPQFIFQYYREEENGRGNFPPRFSGLQFPNYSSELNVNALELDDSALYLCASSLGGANYGYTFGSGTRLTVV.